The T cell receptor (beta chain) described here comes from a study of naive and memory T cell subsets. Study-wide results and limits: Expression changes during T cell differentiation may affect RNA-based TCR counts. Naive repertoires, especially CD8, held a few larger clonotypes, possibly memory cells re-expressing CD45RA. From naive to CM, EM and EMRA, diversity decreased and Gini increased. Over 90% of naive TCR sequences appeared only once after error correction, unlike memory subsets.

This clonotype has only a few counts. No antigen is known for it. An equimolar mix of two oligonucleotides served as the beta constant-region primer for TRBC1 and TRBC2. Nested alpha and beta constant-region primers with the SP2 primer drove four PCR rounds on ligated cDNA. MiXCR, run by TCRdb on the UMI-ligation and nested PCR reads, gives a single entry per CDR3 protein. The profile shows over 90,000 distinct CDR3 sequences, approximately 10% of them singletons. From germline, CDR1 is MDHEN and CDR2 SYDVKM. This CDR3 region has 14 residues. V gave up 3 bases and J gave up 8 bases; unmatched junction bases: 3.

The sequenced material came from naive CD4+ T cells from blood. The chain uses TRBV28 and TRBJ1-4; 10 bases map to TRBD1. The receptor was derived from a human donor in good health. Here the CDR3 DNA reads TGTGCCAGCAGTTTCCGGGACAGGGGAGAAAAACTGTTTTTT. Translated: CASSFRDRGEKLFF.